This entry features one T cell receptor (beta chain) sequence. What it binds is unknown. From germline, CDR1 is MGHRA and CDR2 YSYEKL. The ends lost 3 bases at V and 1 base at J; junction bases unmatched: 3. The CDR3 is 16 residues long. The PCR contained 60 Vbeta and 13 Jbeta primers. This table comes from immunoSEQ multiplex PCR, and its TCRdb copy is limited to in-frame clones, with some not included. The data show tens of thousands of clones, roughly 80% seen once. These data originate in a study of cytomegalovirus exposure and HLA in healthy donors. Study results and caveats: For cytomegalovirus status, the classifier reportedly gave diagnoses with high specificity and sensitivity. It was likely that a cluster of highly shared sequence variants was a sequencing artifact. The study had only CMV serostatus as immune exposure information.

The sequence came from a man between 40 and 49 years old in good health and CMV-seronegative. The rearrangement uses TRBV4-1 and TRBJ1-2; 12 nucleotides align to TRBD1. Material for sequencing was PBMCs. The CDR3: CASSQGQGARNYGYTF. The CDR3 DNA follows: TGCGCCAGCAGCCAGGGACAGGGGGCGCGTAACTATGGCTACACCTTC.